This record looks at one TCR beta chain sequence and its context. The sample is drawn from a study of cytomegalovirus exposure and HLA in healthy donors. There are 12 residues in the CDR3. Germline CDR1 reads MGHDK; CDR2 reads SYGVNS. Deletions cut 5 bases from V and 4 bases from J, with 8 bases between. The study ran its PCR with 60 Vbeta and 13 Jbeta primers. Sequencing used immunoSEQ multiplex PCR; TCRdb keeps in-frame clones, though not all of them. The sample has about 190,000 clones, 80% to 85% seen once; the top ten hold under 0.9%. The chain couples TRBV25-1 to TRBJ2-5, with a weak D call TRBD1 (6 bases). Sample: PBMCs. The sequence came from a woman under 30 in good health and CMV-seronegative. Written as DNA, the CDR3 is TGTGCCAGCAGTACAGGGTCAGAGACCCAGTACTTC. Translating gives CASSTGSETQYF.